The 10 T cell receptor beta chains below come from one sample, sequenced in a study of cytomegalovirus exposure and HLA in healthy donors. This PCR relied on a set of 60 Vbeta primers and 13 Jbeta primers. Clones were sequenced by immunoSEQ multiplex PCR, and TCRdb holds only the in-frame ones, with some missing. The table has about 92,000 clones, approximately 71% seen once. Sequences were obtained from PBMCs. These receptor sequences come from a man aged 50 or older in good health and CMV-seronegative.

The chain couples TRBV4-3 to TRBJ1-5; D uncertain. The CDR3 is 14 residues long. Germline V gene sequence: CDR1 LGHNA, CDR2 YSLEER. V lost 0 bases to trimming and J lost 9 bases, with 12 bases between them. Written as DNA, the CDR3 is TGCGCCAGCAGCCAAGATCGGGATTCGGGGCCCCAGCATTTT. This sequence encodes CASSQDRDSGPQHF.

The table lists this clone with a few counts. The chain carries TRBV4-2 and TRBJ1-5, with D possibly being TRBD1 (5 bases). Per the germline V gene, CDR1 is LGHNA and CDR2 is YNFKEQ. The V and J ends lost 2 bases and 4 bases respectively, with 12 bases between them. The CDR3 sequence is 15 residues long. Written as DNA, the CDR3 is TGTGCCAGCAGCCAATTTATCGGGGGTAATCAGCCCCAGCATTTT. Its translation: CASSQFIGGNQPQHF.

The chain links TRBV27 to TRBJ1-5, with TRBD1 as a possible D gene (6 bases). This CDR3 spans 14 amino acids. Germline CDR1 reads MNHEY; CDR2 reads SMNVEV (reference sequence). Trimming removed 4 bases from V and 4 bases from J, with 11 bases in between. CDR3 in amino acids: CASSYGGLNQPQHF. The CDR3 DNA reads as TGTGCCAGCAGTTATGGGGGCCTTAATCAGCCCCAGCATTTT.

CDR3 region: CATSRVYRDTTNYGYTF. CDR3 DNA: TGTGCCACCAGCAGAGTCTACCGGGACACCACTAACTATGGCTACACCTTC. The rearrangement uses TRBV15 and TRBJ1-2; D possibly corresponds to TRBD1 (6 bases). Germline loops: CDR1 LNHNV, CDR2 YYDKDF (reference sequence). The CDR3 contains 17 residues. V was shortened by 1 base and J by 0 bases, with 15 bases between the two germline ends.

A few counts support this clone. The V call is TRBV6-5, the J call TRBJ2-2; 8 nucleotides match TRBD2. Trimming took 6 bases from V and 5 from J; bases not matched to a gene: 8. CDR1 MNHEY and CDR2 SVGAGI come from the germline V gene. The CDR3 is 15 residues long. This CDR3 reads CASRPGGVRTGELFF. The CDR3 DNA reads as TGTGCCAGCAGACCCGGGGGGGTAAGGACCGGGGAGCTGTTTTTT.

This clone was detected a few times. The V and J genes are TRBV5-6 and TRBJ1-2; 8 positions match TRBD1. V shed 4 bases and J 5 bases; nucleotides not matched to a gene: 7. Germline lookup yields CDR1 SGHDT and CDR2 YYEEEE. There are 14 residues in the CDR3. The CDR3 region is CASSRQGAEYGYTF. Written as DNA, the CDR3 is TGTGCCAGCAGCCGGCAGGGGGCTGAGTATGGCTACACCTTC. Full variable domain (remainder filled in from reference TRBV5-6 and TRBJ1-2): DAGVTQSPTHLIKTRGQQVTLRCSPKSGHDTVSWYQQALGQGPQFIFQYYEEEERQRGNFPDRFSGHQFPNYSSELNVNALLLGDSALYLCASSRQGAEYGYTFGSGTRLTVV.

This chain joins TRBV5-1 and TRBJ2-5; no clear D. This CDR3 is 14 amino acids long. Per the germline V gene, CDR1 is SGHRS and CDR2 is YFSETQ. Trimming shortened V by 4 bases and J by 1 base, and 11 bases separated the two germline ends. CDR3 bases: TGCGCCAGCAGCATGATCGGGTCCCAAGAGACCCAGTACTTC. It translates to CASSMIGSQETQYF.

This chain links TRBV11-2 with TRBJ2-5; 11 positions match TRBD1. V gave up 5 bases and J gave up 3 bases; unmatched junction bases: 5. The CDR3 has 15 residues. Germline V gene data show CDR1 as SGHAT and CDR2 as FQNNGV. CDR3 in amino acids: CASSGQGAAKETQYF. In nucleotides, the CDR3 is TGTGCCAGCAGCGGACAGGGGGCAGCAAAAGAGACCCAGTACTTC.

The chain employs TRBV10-3 and TRBJ1-4; a possible D gene is TRBD1 (5 bases). Germline V gives CDR1 ENHRY, CDR2 SYGVKD. V was cut by 1 base and J by 8 bases, with 11 bases left in between. This CDR3 is 14 amino acids long. The CDR3 DNA is TGTGCCATCAGTGAGTTGGCCCGGGGGGAAAAACTGTTTTTT. This codes for CAISELARGEKLFF.

The rearrangement joins TRBV7-2 to TRBJ2-7; D might be TRBD1 (5 bases). With 6 bases removed from V and 0 bases from J, the gap between germline ends came to 9 bases. The CDR3 has 13 amino acids. The germline V gene encodes CDR1 SGHTA and CDR2 FQGNSA. The CDR3 region has the DNA TGTGCCAGCAGTCTCGGACACTCCTACGAGCAGTACTTC. It codes for CASSLGHSYEQYF.